What follows is one T cell receptor beta chain and its context. This specimen comes from a study of cytomegalovirus exposure and HLA in healthy donors. Study summary: Most donors, around 81% of approximately 400 genotyped, fell in the Caucasian-associated ancestry cluster.

60 Vbeta and 13 Jbeta primers were used in PCR. Data came from immunoSEQ multiplex PCR; TCRdb stores just in-frame clones and leaves some out. The sample shows 100,000 to 150,000 clones, roughly 80% of them seen only once. This clonotype was sampled from a middle-aged woman in good health and CMV-seronegative. The sequencing sample was made of PBMCs.

CDR3 sequence: CASSPGGTNEKLFF. The CDR3 region has the DNA TGTGCCAGCTCACCAGGGGGGACTAATGAAAAACTGTTTTTT. The V call is TRBV18, the J call TRBJ1-4; D is possibly TRBD1 (5 bases). CDR1 and CDR2 from the germline V gene are KGHSH and LQKENI. This CDR3 is 14 amino acids long. V was clipped by 2 bases and J by 2 bases, with 6 bases between them.